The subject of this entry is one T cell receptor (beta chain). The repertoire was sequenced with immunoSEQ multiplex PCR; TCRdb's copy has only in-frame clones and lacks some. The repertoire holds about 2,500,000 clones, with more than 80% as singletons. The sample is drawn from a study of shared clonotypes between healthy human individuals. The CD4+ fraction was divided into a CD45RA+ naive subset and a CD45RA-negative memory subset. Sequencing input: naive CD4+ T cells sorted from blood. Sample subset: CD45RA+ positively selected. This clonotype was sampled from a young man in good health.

The CDR3 protein is CASSAGRTTTNEKLFF. The DNA of the CDR3 is TGTGCCAGCAGTGCGGGCAGGACAACAACTAATGAAAAACTGTTTTTT. The chain uses TRBV9 and TRBJ1-4; D may be TRBD1 (5 bases). Per germline, CDR1 SGDLS and CDR2 YYNGEE. The CDR3 is 16 residues long. Trimming took 5 bases from V and 0 from J, leaving 14 bases between them.